The 20 T cell receptor beta chains given below trace back to one sample, sequenced in a study of tumor-infiltrating lymphocytes in localized non-small cell lung cancer. Using immunoSEQ multiplex PCR, the repertoire was profiled, and TCRdb retains in-frame clones only, with some absent. This sample has about 9,200 clones, with about 81% found just once. The sample consisted of uninvolved lung tissue not adjacent to the tumor. The source of these receptors is a human donor with non-small cell lung cancer.

This clone was counted a single time. V gene TRBV7-3 combines with J gene TRBJ2-3; 7 bases align to TRBD2. The germline V gene has CDR1 SGHTA and CDR2 FQGTGA. The CDR3 spans 16 residues. V lost 0 bases and J lost 0; bases outside the gene matches: 3. CDR3 region: CASSLTGAGSTDTQYF. CDR3 nucleotides: TGTGCCAGCAGCTTAACGGGAGCGGGAAGCACAGATACGCAGTATTTT.

This clone occurred a few times. V usage is TRBV5-1 and J usage is TRBJ1-2; unclear D gene. This CDR3 is built from 14 residues. Germline CDR1 and CDR2: SGHRS and YFSETQ. V lost 1 base to trimming and J lost 1 base, with 8 bases between them. The CDR3 DNA follows: TGCGCCAGCAGCTTGTCCGGGGATAACTATGGCTACACCTTC. Translated: CASSLSGDNYGYTF.

V and J are TRBV29-1 and TRBJ2-7; TRBD1 might be the D (5 bases). V shed 4 bases and J shed 3 bases, with 13 bases lying between them. The CDR3 spans 13 residues. Looked up from germline, CDR1 is SQVTM and CDR2 is ANQGSEA. The CDR3 region is CSVGGRGLYEQYF. The CDR3 DNA reads TGCAGCGTTGGGGGTAGGGGCCTCTACGAGCAGTACTTC.

This rearrangement joins TRBV13 to TRBJ2-3; TRBD2 matches 9 bases. CDR1 PRHDT and CDR2 FYEKMQ come from the germline V gene (reference sequence). The CDR3 is 18 residues long. The ends lost 2 bases at V and 0 bases at J; junction bases unmatched: 9. CDR3 protein: CASSLQREATSSTDTQYF. For the CDR3, the DNA is TGTGCCAGCAGCTTACAGCGGGAGGCAACATCTAGCACAGATACGCAGTATTTT. Filled out from reference TRBV13 and TRBJ2-3, the complete variable domain reads AAGVIQSPRHLIKEKRETATLKCYPIPRHDTVYWYQQGPGQDPQFLISFYEKMQSDKGSIPDRFSAQQFSDYHSELNMSSLELGDSALYFCASSLQREATSSTDTQYFGPGTRLTVL.

With respect to this clone: An end of the junction differs from the germline gene, which may be a read error. The rearrangement links TRBV7-9 to TRBJ2-3; D tentatively reads TRBD1 or TRBD2 (5 bases each). Germline V gene data show CDR1 as SEHNR and CDR2 as FQNEAQ (reference sequence). This CDR3 is built from 17 residues. The CDR3 loop reads CASSLDGARPSTGTQYF. The CDR3 DNA follows: TGTGCCAGCAGCTTAGACGGCGCGCGTCCTAGCACAGGTACGCAGTATTTT.

The chain carries TRBV7-2 and TRBJ1-1, with a tentative D call TRBD1 (5 bases). Germline assignment: CDR1 SGHTA and CDR2 FQGNSA. The ends were cut back, 1 base at V and 6 bases at J, with 15 bases in the middle. This CDR3 contains 15 residues. CDR3 nucleotide sequence: TGTGCCAGCAGCTTAGACCCGGGACCGACGGCTGAAGCTTTCTTT. Encoded protein: CASSLDPGPTAEAFF.

The V call is TRBV6-1, the J call TRBJ1-5; D is unresolved. CDR1 is MNHNS and CDR2 is SASEGT in the germline V gene. Trimming removed 3 bases from V and 6 bases from J, with 6 bases in between. This CDR3 region has 12 residues. CDR3 sequence reads: CASSERGQPQHF. DNA of the CDR3: TGTGCCAGCAGTGAGCGGGGTCAGCCCCAGCATTTT.

The chain is built from TRBV5-4 and TRBJ2-3, with a possible D match to TRBD2 (7 bases). The V gene lost 4 bases and the J gene lost 2 bases, with 20 bases spanning the gap. The length of the CDR3 is 17 residues. Looked up from germline, CDR1 is SGHNT and CDR2 is YYREEE (reference sequence). The CDR3 reads CASSQTQGTIVTDTQYF. The DNA of the CDR3 is TGTGCCAGCAGCCAAACCCAGGGGACTATTGTCACAGATACGCAGTATTTT.

The V and J genes are TRBV7-3 and TRBJ1-1; D is perhaps TRBD1 (5 bases). Germline lookup yields CDR1 SGHTA and CDR2 FQGTGA. V lost 5 bases and J 2 bases, leaving 9 bases between the germline ends. CDR3 length: 13 amino acids. CDR3 sequence reads: CASSRTGNTEAFF. CDR3 coding DNA: TGTGCCAGCAGCCGTACAGGCAACACTGAAGCTTTCTTT. Full variable domain (missing parts from reference TRBV7-3 and TRBJ1-1): GAGVSQTPSNKVTEKGKYVELRCDPISGHTALYWYRQSLGQGPEFLIYFQGTGAADDSGLPNDRFFAVRPEGSVSTLKIQRTERGDSAVYLCASSRTGNTEAFFGQGTRLTVV.

V usage is TRBV23-1 and J usage is TRBJ1-5; maybe TRBD1 (5 bases). TRBV23-1 belongs to the ORF category, with a function that is uncertain. Trimming stripped 9 bases from V and 0 bases from J, with 27 bases between. The CDR3 consists of 19 residues. The CDR3, as DNA: TGCGCCAGGGCGGTTGGGGCAGGGTTAAGAATATATAGCAATCAGCCCCAGCATTTT. Protein sequence: CARAVGAGLRIYSNQPQHF.

The J gene is TRBJ2-5, the V gene TRBV11-2; 14 nucleotides agree with TRBD2. Germline assignment: CDR1 SGHAT and CDR2 FQNNGV. With V trimmed by 4 bases and J by 2 bases, 9 bases remained unmatched. The CDR3 is 18 amino acids. CDR3 sequence reads: CASSSGTSGRVSQETQYF. CDR3 nucleotides: TGTGCCAGCAGCTCCGGGACTAGCGGGAGAGTTTCGCAAGAGACCCAGTACTTC.

The chain combines TRBV19 with TRBJ1-5; 7 bases map to TRBD1. The CDR3 has 13 residues. J lost 11 bases, V lost 3 bases, and 7 bases had no gene match. CDR1 and CDR2 from the germline V gene are LNHDA and SQIVND (reference sequence). CDR3 sequence reads: CASSIRGVTAQHF. CDR3 nucleotides: TGTGCCAGTAGTATCAGGGGGGTCACAGCCCAGCATTTT.

This chain links TRBV5-1 with TRBJ1-4; D perhaps matches TRBD1 (5 bases). V lost 4 bases, J lost 4 bases, and 11 bases lay in between. This CDR3 is 14 amino acids long. The germline V gene has CDR1 SGHRS and CDR2 YFSETQ. The CDR3 region has the DNA TGCGCCAGCAGCCACGGGACGGGTAATGAAAAACTGTTTTTT. Residues: CASSHGTGNEKLFF.

The chain employs TRBV2 and TRBJ2-1; TRBD1 is a possible D gene (7 bases). This CDR3 is 16 amino acids long. Trimming pared 8 bases from V and 9 bases from J, leaving 26 bases between. From germline, CDR1 is SNHLY and CDR2 FYNNEI. The DNA of the CDR3 is TGTGCCAGCCACGCTTTAGGAGGGGGCAGTGGACGTGAGCAGTTCTTC. Translated: CASHALGGGSGREQFF.

This clone was detected only once. CDR3 sequence: CASSSDSYTQYF. CDR3 DNA sequence: TGCGCCAGCAGTTCAGACTCCTATACGCAGTATTTT. The rearrangement joins TRBV5-1 to TRBJ2-3; D unclear. Germline V gives CDR1 SGHRS, CDR2 YFSETQ. CDR3 length: 12 amino acids. V lost 5 bases and J 7 bases, leaving 11 bases between the germline ends.

The genes are TRBV5-1 and TRBJ2-1; no firm D call. Germline V lookup: CDR1 SGHRS, CDR2 YFSETQ. V shed 0 bases and J shed 7 bases, with 11 bases lying between them. CDR3 length equals 14 residues. Written as DNA, the CDR3 is TGCGCCAGCAGCTTGGATTACGTTGGGAATGAGCAGTTCTTC. Protein: CASSLDYVGNEQFF. Full variable domain (rest looked up from reference TRBV5-1 and TRBJ2-1): KAGVTQTPRYLIKTRGQQVTLSCSPISGHRSVSWYQQTPGQGLQFLFEYFSETQRNKGNFPGRFSGRQFSNSRSEMNVSTLELGDSALYLCASSLDYVGNEQFFGPGTRLTVL.

V and J are TRBV28 and TRBJ2-7; TRBD2 aligns across 7 bases. The junction had 9 bases not matched to a gene; V was cut back by 8 bases and J by 2 bases. The germline CDR1 and CDR2 sequences are MDHEN and SYDVKM. The CDR3 runs 14 residues. The CDR3 DNA is TGTGCCAGCCACCCAGCGGGAAAAGCCTACGAGCAGTACTTC. It encodes CASHPAGKAYEQYF.

The chain is built from TRBV29-1 and TRBJ2-2; 7 positions match TRBD1. Losses at the gene ends were 1 base for V and 4 bases for J; bases not matched to a gene: 12. CDR1 SQVTM and CDR2 ANQGSEA come from the germline V gene. The CDR3 spans 17 residues. This chain's CDR3 is CSVEVSRGRRITGELFF. The CDR3 DNA reads TGCAGCGTTGAAGTTTCTAGGGGGCGTCGGATCACCGGGGAGCTGTTTTTT.

This clone qualifies as medium-sized (0.01 to 0.1%). The chain combines TRBV7-6 with TRBJ1-1; the D gene is possibly TRBD1 (6 bases). Trimming removed 6 bases at V and 0 bases at J, with 8 bases between. Germline CDR1 and CDR2: SGHVS and FNYEAQ. There are 13 residues in the CDR3. CDR3 in amino acids: CASRTGLNTEAFF. The CDR3 coding sequence is TGTGCCAGCAGGACAGGATTGAACACTGAAGCTTTCTTT.

The genes are TRBV7-2 and TRBJ1-5; TRBD1 is a possible D gene (5 bases). Deletions cut 1 base from V and 7 bases from J, with 14 bases between. Germline values: CDR1 SGHTA, CDR2 FQGNSA. The CDR3 extends over 15 amino acids. The CDR3 sequence is CASSLDQGLGQPQHF. For the CDR3, the DNA is TGTGCCAGCAGCTTAGATCAGGGTCTGGGCCAGCCCCAGCATTTT.